The 20 T cell receptor beta chains given below trace back to one sample, sequenced in a study of early T cells in non-severe SARS-CoV-2 infection. MiXCR, applied by TCRdb to the 5' RACE reads, yields one record per CDR3 protein. This table holds tens of thousands of distinct CDR3 sequences, more than 10% found once. What was sequenced was whole blood. The receptor set was obtained from an adult who was a healthcare worker with PCR-confirmed SARS-CoV-2 infection or an uninfected control (not recorded which).

This clonotype appeared many times. J is TRBJ1-5 and V is TRBV7-9, with a weak D call TRBD1 (6 bases). The CDR3 length is 15 residues. From germline, CDR1 is SEHNR and CDR2 FQNEAQ (reference sequence). V lost 1 base and J 4 bases, leaving 11 bases between the germline ends. CDR3 nucleotides: TGTGCCAGCAGCTTAGGACAGGACTCTAATCAGCCCCAGCATTTT. Protein sequence: CASSLGQDSNQPQHF.

This clonotype was detected many times. This chain joins TRBV20-1 and TRBJ2-7, with 8 positions matching TRBD1. With V trimmed by 7 bases and J by 3 bases, 5 bases remained unmatched. This CDR3 comprises 12 residues. Germline CDR1 reads DFQATT; CDR2 reads SNEGSKA (reference sequence). The CDR3 region is CSGGQADYEQYF. CDR3 coding DNA: TGCAGTGGGGGACAGGCGGACTACGAGCAGTACTTC.

This clonotype was found a few times. The CDR3 region has the DNA TGTGCCAGCAACCGGGAGGGACGCAATGAGCAGTTCTTC. The encoded protein is CASNREGRNEQFF. This rearrangement joins TRBV27 to TRBJ2-1; 8 nucleotides agree with TRBD2. Germline V gene data show CDR1 as MNHEY and CDR2 as SMNVEV (reference sequence). The ends lost 7 bases at V and 6 bases at J; junction bases unmatched: 5. The CDR3 covers 13 residues.

This clonotype was recorded a few times. The rearrangement uses TRBV13 and TRBJ1-2; no clear D. CDR1 is PRHDT, CDR2 FYEKMQ, per germline (reference sequence). V dropped 2 bases and J dropped 4 bases, with 8 bases sitting between them. The CDR3 is made up of 13 amino acids. CDR3 region: CASSLSKSYGYTF. The CDR3 bases are TGTGCCAGCAGCTTATCCAAGAGCTATGGCTACACCTTC.

This clonotype was observed at least ten times. The chain employs TRBV13 and TRBJ1-2; D unresolved. The CDR3 consists of 14 residues. Trimming pared 10 bases from V and 4 bases from J, leaving 19 bases between. Germline assignment: CDR1 PRHDT and CDR2 FYEKMQ (reference sequence). CDR3 loop: CATPFTSLGYGYTF. The CDR3 nucleotides are TGTGCCACCCCGTTTACCTCGCTAGGCTATGGCTACACCTTC.

The sample holds many counts of this clonotype. The genes are TRBV6-6 and TRBJ1-1; D is uncertain. Trimming removed 4 bases from V and 3 bases from J, with 9 bases in between. Germline values: CDR1 MNHNY, CDR2 SVGAGI (reference sequence). The length of the CDR3 is 13 residues. CDR3 nucleotide sequence: TGTGCCAGCAGTTTAGACGGATACACTGAAGCTTTCTTT. Its translation: CASSLDGYTEAFF.

The CDR3, as DNA: TGCGCCAGCAGCTTGCGACAGCCTAAAGAGACCCAGTACTTC. Protein sequence: CASSLRQPKETQYF. The J gene is TRBJ2-5, the V gene TRBV5-1, with a weak D call TRBD1 (5 bases). V lost 1 base and J lost 3, with 10 bases in between. Germline values: CDR1 SGHRS, CDR2 YFSETQ. The CDR3 totals 14 residues.

As to this clonotype: A much larger clonotype is one base distant, so this may be a read error. The chain uses TRBV12-3 or TRBV12-4 and TRBJ2-1; 11 bases match TRBD2. The CDR3 sequence is 15 residues long. Trimming removed 7 bases from V and 10 bases from J; junction bases left unmatched: 12. Written as DNA, the CDR3 is TGTGCCAGCATCCAGAAACTAGCGGGGGCCAAAGAGCAGTTCTTC. Its translation: CASIQKLAGAKEQFF.

The sample holds many counts of this clonotype. The CDR3 nucleotides are TGTGCCAGCAGTCCCGGGGCGGCCTACAATGAGCAGTTCTTC. Its protein is CASSPGAAYNEQFF. The V gene is TRBV27, the J gene TRBJ2-1; D may correspond to TRBD1 or TRBD2 (5 bases each). This CDR3 contains 14 residues. The germline V and J ends were trimmed by 5 bases and 2 bases, with 10 bases remaining between them. Germline loops: CDR1 MNHEY, CDR2 SMNVEV (reference sequence).

This clonotype was counted only a few times. This chain joins TRBV7-2 and TRBJ2-1, with 9 bases matching TRBD2. Germline CDR1 is SGHTA and CDR2 is FQGNSA. CDR3 length: 15 amino acids. V shed 5 bases, J shed 4 bases, and the junction held 6 bases outside the gene matches. The CDR3 sequence: CASSRNSGRYNEQFF. CDR3 bases: TGTGCCAGCAGCCGTAATAGCGGGAGATACAATGAGCAGTTCTTC.

Turning to this clonotype: This sequence may be a read error, since a much larger clone differs from it by one base. The rearrangement links TRBV3-1 to TRBJ1-5, with a tentative D call TRBD1 (5 bases). Germline V CDR1 and CDR2: LGHDT, YNNKEL (reference sequence). The CDR3 length is 13 residues. The CDR3 DNA reads as TGTGCCAGCAGCCAGGGGGAGGGTCAGCCCCTGCATTTT. Protein: CASSQGEGQPLHF.

The sample holds many counts of this clonotype. The chain uses TRBV2 and TRBJ2-3; D unresolved. V lost 3 bases to trimming and J lost 5 bases, with 21 bases between them. Germline assignment: CDR1 SNHLY and CDR2 FYNNEI. The CDR3 consists of 17 residues. CDR3 sequence: CASSDLRTRAGIDTQYF. The CDR3 DNA is TGTGCCAGCAGTGACCTAAGGACCCGGGCCGGTATAGATACGCAGTATTTT.

This clonotype turned up a few times. The chain links TRBV7-2 to TRBJ1-1, with D possibly matching TRBD1 (5 bases). V was pared by 5 bases and J by 0 bases, with 16 bases between. CDR1 is SGHTA, CDR2 FQGNSA, per germline. This CDR3 has 16 amino acids. The CDR3 here is CASSITFGTLNTEAFF. In DNA form, the CDR3 reads TGTGCCAGCAGCATTACGTTCGGGACCCTGAACACTGAAGCTTTCTTT.

The chain couples TRBV11-3 to TRBJ1-1; D may be TRBD1 (6 bases). This CDR3 contains 13 residues. The germline V gene encodes CDR1 SGHNT and CDR2 YENEEA. V shed 2 bases and J shed 3 bases, with 7 bases lying between them. CDR3 DNA: TGTGCCAGCAGCTTAAGGACAGACACTGAAGCTTTCTTT. Amino acids: CASSLRTDTEAFF.

This clonotype was found many times. The V and J genes are TRBV4-2 and TRBJ1-2; D remains unclear. Germline CDR1 is LGHNA and CDR2 is YNFKEQ. Trimming stripped 1 base from V and 1 base from J, with 7 bases between. The CDR3 is 14 amino acids. CDR3 DNA: TGTGCCAGCAGCCAAGGGGTCAGTAACTATGGCTACACCTTC. It is translated as CASSQGVSNYGYTF.

This clonotype has a count of ten or more. The chain joins TRBV29-1 to TRBJ1-1; D is ambiguous. Per the germline V gene, CDR1 is SQVTM and CDR2 is ANQGSEA. The CDR3 length is 14 residues. Trimming removed 2 bases at V and 11 bases at J, with 21 bases between. The CDR3 spells CSVEISGSGSGAFF. CDR3 nucleotide sequence: TGCAGCGTTGAAATCTCCGGGTCAGGCAGCGGTGCTTTCTTT.

In this sample, this clonotype turned up a few times. This sequence joins TRBV28 and TRBJ1-5; a possible D gene is TRBD1 (6 bases). Germline values: CDR1 MDHEN, CDR2 SYDVKM. V was trimmed by 8 bases and J by 15 bases, leaving 17 bases between them. This CDR3 region has 11 residues. The CDR3 DNA follows: TGTGCCAGCGGGGCCTCCCGGGGGCTGCATTTT. Translated, it gives CASGASRGLHF. The whole variable domain, remainder taken from reference TRBV28 and TRBJ1-5, is DVKVTQSSRYLVKRTGEKVFLECVQDMDHENMFWYRQDPGLGLRLIYFSYDVKMKEKGDIPEGYSVSREKKERFSLILESASTNQTSMYLCASGASRGLHFGDGTRLSIL.

This clonotype was recorded a few times. The chain is built from TRBV20-1 and TRBJ2-3; D is uncertain. CDR1 DFQATT and CDR2 SNEGSKA come from the germline V gene (reference sequence). V was shortened by 2 bases and J by 0 bases, with 15 bases between the two germline ends. This CDR3 is 16 amino acids long. CDR3 coding DNA: TGCAGTGCTAGATCCCTTCGACGAGGTAGCACAGATACGCAGTATTTT. As protein: CSARSLRRGSTDTQYF.

This clonotype showed up just a few times. The chain's CDR3 is CASSFNNGKTQYF. CDR3 nucleotides: TGTGCCAGCAGCTTTAACAACGGAAAGACCCAGTACTTC. The chain has TRBV5-4 and TRBJ2-5; no clear D gene. The germline CDR1 and CDR2 sequences are SGHNT and YYREEE (reference sequence). This CDR3 is 13 amino acids long. V was pared by 2 bases and J by 6 bases, with 11 bases between.

This clonotype was detected many times. V is TRBV15 and J is TRBJ2-7; 13 bases are shared with TRBD2. Per germline, CDR1 LNHNV and CDR2 YYDKDF (reference sequence). CDR3 size: 16 residues. Losses at the gene ends were 5 bases for V and 0 bases for J; bases not matched to a gene: 4. The CDR3 reads CATSHGTSGTSYEQYF. DNA of the CDR3: TGTGCCACCAGCCACGGGACTAGCGGGACCTCCTACGAGCAGTACTTC.